Following are 26 T cell receptor beta chains from one sample sequenced in a study of blood T cell repertoires in COVID-19. Assay: immunoSEQ multiplex PCR; the TCRdb copy retains only in-frame clones and omits some. The repertoire holds about 210,000 clones, 70% to 90% seen once, with approximately 8% in the top ten. Sequenced input: peripheral blood. The receptor set was obtained from a woman aged 45-59 years with active or convalescent COVID-19.

The rearrangement uses TRBV4-1 and TRBJ1-1, with D unclear. V was cut by 3 bases and J by 8 bases, with 13 bases left in between. CDR3 length equals 13 residues. Germline CDR1 MGHRA, CDR2 YSYEKL. CDR3 region: CASSHSAAGEAFF. CDR3 sequence (DNA): TGCGCCAGCAGCCATTCGGCGGCGGGGGAAGCTTTCTTT.

The chain carries TRBV2 and TRBJ1-3; no definite D call. The V end lost 2 bases, the J end lost 11 bases, and 10 bases lay between the germline ends. Germline V gene lookup returns CDR1 SNHLY and CDR2 FYNNEI. The length of the CDR3 is 12 residues. The CDR3 sequence is CASSESGSAIYF. The CDR3 DNA reads as TGTGCCAGCAGTGAATCCGGGAGCGCCATATATTTT.

J is TRBJ2-3 and V is TRBV5-5; D is unclear. V was trimmed by 0 bases and J by 0 bases, leaving 8 bases between them. Germline lookup yields CDR1 SGHKS and CDR2 YYEKEE (reference sequence). This CDR3 contains 15 residues. Here the CDR3 DNA reads TGTGCCAGCAGCTTGGCCACATTCAGCACAGATACGCAGTATTTT. Translated: CASSLATFSTDTQYF.

This sequence joins TRBV6-5 and TRBJ1-1; 8 nucleotides match TRBD1. Germline V gene sequence: CDR1 MNHEY, CDR2 SVGAGI. The CDR3 contains 15 residues. The V and J ends lost 6 bases and 0 bases, in that order; junction bases with no gene match: 6. The CDR3, as DNA: TGTGCCAGCAGGTCCAGACAGGGGTTGAACACTGAAGCTTTCTTT. This gives the protein CASRSRQGLNTEAFF.

The rearrangement links TRBV6-2 or TRBV6-3 to TRBJ2-6; TRBD1 is a possible D gene (6 bases). Trimming took 0 bases from V and 2 from J, leaving 11 bases between them. The CDR3 sequence is 17 residues long. Germline lookup yields CDR1 MNHEY and CDR2 SVGEGT. CDR3 amino acids: CASSYSLQGPGANVLTF. The CDR3 DNA reads as TGTGCCAGCAGTTACTCGTTACAGGGACCTGGGGCCAACGTCCTGACTTTC.

This chain connects TRBV4-1 to TRBJ1-2, with D perhaps TRBD1 (6 bases). Trimming shortened V by 4 bases and J by 4 bases, and 22 bases separated the two germline ends. Germline CDR1 and CDR2: MGHRA and YSYEKL. The CDR3 loop spans 17 amino acids. CDR3: CASSPCRGPCSSYGYTF. The CDR3 DNA is TGCGCCAGCAGCCCGTGCAGGGGCCCCTGCAGCTCCTATGGCTACACCTTC.

The J gene is TRBJ1-6, the V gene TRBV28; unclear D gene. This CDR3 spans 16 amino acids. V lost 5 bases, J lost 0 bases, and 11 bases lay in between. Germline CDR1 and CDR2: MDHEN and SYDVKM. The CDR3 region has the DNA TGTGCCAGCAGTAGTTACCGGAGCTCCTATAATTCACCCCTCCACTTT. Its protein is CASSSYRSSYNSPLHF.

The chain joins TRBV5-1 to TRBJ2-7; a possible D gene is TRBD2 (5 bases). V was shortened by 1 base and J by 2 bases, with 13 bases between the two germline ends. The V gene's germline CDR1 is SGHRS and CDR2 YFSETQ. The CDR3 loop spans 15 amino acids. The CDR3 region is CASSLTPNGAYEQYF. As DNA, the CDR3 is TGCGCCAGCAGCTTGACACCAAACGGGGCCTACGAGCAGTACTTC.

This rearrangement joins TRBV5-8 to TRBJ1-5, with 8 bases matching TRBD1. The junction had 15 bases not matched to a gene; V was cut back by 1 base and J by 0 bases. The CDR3 contains 20 residues. In germline, CDR1 is SGHTS, CDR2 YDEGEE. In nucleotides, the CDR3 is TGTGCCAGCAGCTTGATTTGGGGTCAGGGGGCACCATATAGCAATCAGCCCCAGCATTTT. Translated: CASSLIWGQGAPYSNQPQHF.

V is TRBV7-2 and J is TRBJ2-1, with D uncertain. The germline V and J ends were trimmed by 1 base and 11 bases, with 12 bases remaining between them. The CDR3 runs to 13 residues. CDR1 is SGHTA, CDR2 FQGNSA, per germline. The CDR3 loop reads CASSLVSRSQQFF. CDR3 DNA sequence: TGTGCCAGCAGCTTAGTTTCCCGAAGCCAGCAGTTCTTC.

This clone was seen just once. The V and J genes are TRBV11-2 and TRBJ1-2; unclear D gene. Germline CDR1 is SGHAT and CDR2 is FQNNGV. V was trimmed by 6 bases and J by 4 bases, leaving 24 bases between them. The CDR3 totals 17 residues. In nucleotides, the CDR3 is TGTGCCAGCAGGTCACTAAGGTCGGACCGGGGTCGCTATGGCTACACCTTC. This translates into CASRSLRSDRGRYGYTF.

The chain has TRBV28 and TRBJ2-1; possible D gene TRBD2, 5 bases. Germline V lookup: CDR1 MDHEN, CDR2 SYDVKM. Trimming cost V 6 bases and J 5 bases, with 14 bases left between them. The CDR3 length is 14 residues. The CDR3 here is CASSPEALDNEQFF. In DNA form, the CDR3 reads TGTGCCAGCAGCCCGGAGGCTTTGGACAATGAGCAGTTCTTC. The complete variable domain, with remaining parts taken from reference TRBV28 and TRBJ2-1, reads DVKVTQSSRYLVKRTGEKVFLECVQDMDHENMFWYRQDPGLGLRLIYFSYDVKMKEKGDIPEGYSVSREKKERFSLILESASTNQTSMYLCASSPEALDNEQFFGPGTRLTVL.

The V and J genes are TRBV9 and TRBJ2-7, with D perhaps TRBD2 (5 bases). The CDR3 sequence is 13 residues long. The V end lost 3 bases, the J end lost 2 bases, and 9 bases lay between the germline ends. Germline V gene lookup returns CDR1 SGDLS and CDR2 YYNGEE. This CDR3 is CASSAAGTYEQYF. CDR3 in DNA: TGTGCCAGCAGCGCTGCCGGGACCTACGAGCAGTACTTC.

This clone was recorded once. The rearrangement links TRBV11-2 to TRBJ1-2; 7 bases fit TRBD1. The ends lost 4 bases at V and 5 bases at J; junction bases unmatched: 4. The CDR3 runs 13 residues. CDR1 SGHAT and CDR2 FQNNGV come from the germline V gene. The CDR3 region is CASSYDREYGYTF. The CDR3 region has the DNA TGTGCCAGCAGCTACGACAGGGAGTATGGCTACACCTTC. Using reference TRBV11-2 and TRBJ1-2 for the parts outside the CDR3, the full variable domain is EAGVAQSPRYKIIEKRQSVAFWCNPISGHATLYWYQQILGQGPKLLIQFQNNGVVDDSQLPKDRFSAERLKGVDSTLKIQPAKLEDSAVYLCASSYDREYGYTFGSGTRLTVV.

The genes are TRBV29-1 and TRBJ1-5; 7 positions match TRBD1. The CDR3 is 13 residues long. Trimming at V came to 6 bases and at J to 0 bases, leaving 2 bases not matched to a gene. The germline gives CDR1 SQVTM, CDR2 ANQGSEA. The CDR3, as DNA: TGCAGCGTACAGGGGAATAGCAATCAGCCCCAGCATTTT. Residues: CSVQGNSNQPQHF.

The chain has TRBV2 and TRBJ2-7; possibly TRBD2 for D (5 bases). Trimming shortened V by 6 bases and J by 2 bases, and 14 bases separated the two germline ends. Germline CDR1 SNHLY, CDR2 FYNNEI. The CDR3 is 14 amino acids. CDR3 protein: CASSPRGSPYEQYF. CDR3 in DNA: TGTGCCAGCAGCCCCCGGGGATCCCCCTACGAGCAGTACTTC.

This chain connects TRBV6-6 to TRBJ2-7, with a possible D match to TRBD2 (5 bases). Trimming cost V 3 bases and J 4 bases, with 7 bases left between them. The germline V gene encodes CDR1 MNHNY and CDR2 SVGAGI (reference sequence). CDR3 size: 12 residues. The CDR3 DNA sequence: TGTGCCAGCAGTTATACGGGGTACGAGCAGTACTTC. The encoded protein is CASSYTGYEQYF.

This chain uses TRBV5-1 with TRBJ1-5; 9 nucleotides match TRBD1. Germline CDR1 is SGHRS and CDR2 is YFSETQ. CDR3 size: 15 residues. With 0 bases clipped from V and 5 bases from J, the junction kept 3 bases outside the gene matches. CDR3 sequence (DNA): TGCGCCAGCAGCTTGGGGACAGGGGATTATCAGCCCCAGCATTTT. Its protein product is CASSLGTGDYQPQHF.

V gene TRBV5-1 combines with J gene TRBJ1-3; no clear D. The CDR3 extends over 14 amino acids. The V end lost 4 bases, the J end lost 4 bases, and 12 bases lay between the germline ends. Germline V gives CDR1 SGHRS, CDR2 YFSETQ. CDR3: CASSPYPSGNTIYF. The CDR3 coding sequence is TGCGCCAGCAGCCCGTATCCCTCCGGAAACACCATATATTTT.

This clone occurred once. The chain employs TRBV6-1 and TRBJ1-3; D gene uncertain. CDR3 length: 13 amino acids. Germline CDR1 and CDR2: MNHNS and SASEGT. The V end was cut by 3 bases, the J end by 2 bases, with 5 bases between. The CDR3 DNA is TGTGCCAGCAGTGAGTGGCCTGGAAACACCATATATTTT. Amino acid sequence: CASSEWPGNTIYF.

The J gene is TRBJ2-4, the V gene TRBV9; 9 bases match TRBD2. The germline CDR1 and CDR2 sequences are SGDLS and YYNGEE. The ends lost 4 bases at V and 7 bases at J; junction bases unmatched: 9. The CDR3 is 15 residues long. The DNA of the CDR3 is TGTGCCAGCAGCCTTAGCGGGAGTTTGGTTAACATTCAGTACTTC. It codes for CASSLSGSLVNIQYF.

The chain joins TRBV19 to TRBJ2-1; TRBD1 agrees at 8 bases. This CDR3 comprises 17 residues. J lost 3 bases, V lost 8 bases, and 15 bases had no gene match. Per the germline V gene, CDR1 is LNHDA and CDR2 is SQIVND (reference sequence). The CDR3 loop reads CASASERQGFVYNEQFF. The CDR3 DNA reads TGTGCCAGTGCCTCGGAGAGACAGGGGTTTGTCTACAATGAGCAGTTCTTC.

This clone was found a few times. The rearrangement uses TRBV3-1 (or the pseudogene TRBV3-2) and TRBJ1-1; 11 bases fit TRBD1. V lost 4 bases, J lost 4 bases, and 14 bases stayed unmatched. Germline CDR1 reads LGHDT; CDR2 reads YNNKEL (reference sequence). This CDR3 is 18 amino acids long. CDR3 in amino acids: CASSRWRGTGGIGTEAFF. CDR3 sequence (DNA): TGTGCCAGCAGCCGGTGGAGGGGGACAGGGGGAATAGGCACTGAAGCTTTCTTT.

This clone was picked up one time. This chain links TRBV5-1 with TRBJ2-3, with TRBD1 matching 10 bases. Trimming cost V 0 bases and J 4 bases; bases outside gene matches: 2. The V gene's germline CDR1 is SGHRS and CDR2 YFSETQ. This CDR3 contains 15 residues. CDR3 DNA: TGCGCCAGCAGCTTGGTGGGACAGGGGCCAGATACGCAGTATTTT. This codes for CASSLVGQGPDTQYF.

The chain combines TRBV5-6 with TRBJ1-2, with unresolved D. The V gene lost 1 base and the J gene lost 0 bases, with 13 bases spanning the gap. CDR3 length: 16 residues. The V gene's germline CDR1 is SGHDT and CDR2 YYEEEE. The CDR3 coding sequence is TGTGCCAGCAGCTTGTACTCAGGATCAGCTAACTATGGCTACACCTTC. Its protein product is CASSLYSGSANYGYTF.

The genes are TRBV11-3 and TRBJ2-5; D gene uncertain. CDR1 and CDR2 (germline): SGHNT, YENEEA. The V and J ends lost 2 bases and 5 bases respectively, with 9 bases between them. The CDR3 runs 13 residues. The CDR3 loop reads CASSLRSEETQYF. Here the CDR3 DNA reads TGTGCCAGCAGCTTACGTTCGGAGGAGACCCAGTACTTC.